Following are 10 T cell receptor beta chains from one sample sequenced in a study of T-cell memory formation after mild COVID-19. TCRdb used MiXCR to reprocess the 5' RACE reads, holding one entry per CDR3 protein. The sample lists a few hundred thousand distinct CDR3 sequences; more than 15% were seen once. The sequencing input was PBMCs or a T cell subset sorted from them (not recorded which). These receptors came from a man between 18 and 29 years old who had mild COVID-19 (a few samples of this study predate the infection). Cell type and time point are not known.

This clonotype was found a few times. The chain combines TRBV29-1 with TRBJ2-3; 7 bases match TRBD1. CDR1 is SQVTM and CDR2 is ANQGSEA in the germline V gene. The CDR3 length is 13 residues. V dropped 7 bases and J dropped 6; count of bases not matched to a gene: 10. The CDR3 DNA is TGCAGCGCCCGACAGGGAAGGGTTGATACGCAGTATTTT. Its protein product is CSARQGRVDTQYF.

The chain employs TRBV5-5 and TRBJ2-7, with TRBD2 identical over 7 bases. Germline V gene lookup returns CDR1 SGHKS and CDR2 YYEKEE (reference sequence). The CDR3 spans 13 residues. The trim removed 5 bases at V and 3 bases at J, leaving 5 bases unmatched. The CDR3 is CASSSGGYYEQYF. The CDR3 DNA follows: TGTGCCAGCAGTTCGGGGGGTTACTACGAGCAGTACTTC. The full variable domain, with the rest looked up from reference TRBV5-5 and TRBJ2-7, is DAGVTQSPTHLIKTRGQQVTLRCSPISGHKSVSWYQQVLGQGPQFIFQYYEKEERGRGNFPDRFSARQFPNYSSELNVNALLLGDSALYLCASSSGGYYEQYFGPGTRLTVT.

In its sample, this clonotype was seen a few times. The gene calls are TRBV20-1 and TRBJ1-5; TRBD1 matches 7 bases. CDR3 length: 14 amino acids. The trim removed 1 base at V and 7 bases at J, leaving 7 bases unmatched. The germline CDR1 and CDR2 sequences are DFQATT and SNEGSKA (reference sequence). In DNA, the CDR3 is TGCAGTGCTAGAGGGGTAGGGGGCGTACAGCCCCAGCATTTT. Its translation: CSARGVGGVQPQHF.

The DNA for the CDR3 is TGTGCCAGCAGTGGGGGACAGGGGCATTCACCCCTCCACTTT. Encoded protein: CASSGGQGHSPLHF. The chain joins TRBV5-5 to TRBJ1-6, with 10 bases matching TRBD1. The junction had 4 bases not matched to a gene; V was cut back by 5 bases and J by 8 bases. CDR3 length equals 14 residues. Germline values: CDR1 SGHKS, CDR2 YYEKEE (reference sequence).

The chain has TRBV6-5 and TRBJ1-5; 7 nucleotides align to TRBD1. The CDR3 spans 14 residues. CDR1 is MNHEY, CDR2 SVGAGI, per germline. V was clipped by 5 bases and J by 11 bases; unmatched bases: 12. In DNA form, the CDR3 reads TGTGCCAGCAGTCCCAGGACAGGACGTGAAGCCCAGCATTTT. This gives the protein CASSPRTGREAQHF.

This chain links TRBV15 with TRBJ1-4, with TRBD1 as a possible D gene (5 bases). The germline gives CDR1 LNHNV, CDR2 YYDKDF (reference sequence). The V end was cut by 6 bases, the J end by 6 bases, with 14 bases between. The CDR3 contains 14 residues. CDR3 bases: TGTGCCACCAGATTCGAGTTCAGGGATGAAAAACTGTTTTTT. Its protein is CATRFEFRDEKLFF.

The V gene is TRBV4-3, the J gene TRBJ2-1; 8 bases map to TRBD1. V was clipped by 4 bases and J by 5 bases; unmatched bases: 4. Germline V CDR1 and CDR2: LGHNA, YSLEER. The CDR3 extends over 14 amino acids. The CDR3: CASSLSDRDNEQFF. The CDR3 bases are TGCGCCAGCAGCCTCTCGGACAGGGACAATGAGCAGTTCTTC.

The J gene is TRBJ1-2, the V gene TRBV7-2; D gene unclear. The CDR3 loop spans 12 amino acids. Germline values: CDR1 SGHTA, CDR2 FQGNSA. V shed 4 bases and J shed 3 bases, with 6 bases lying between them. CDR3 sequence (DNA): TGTGCCAGCAGCTCGGTAGACTATGGCTACACCTTC. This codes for CASSSVDYGYTF.

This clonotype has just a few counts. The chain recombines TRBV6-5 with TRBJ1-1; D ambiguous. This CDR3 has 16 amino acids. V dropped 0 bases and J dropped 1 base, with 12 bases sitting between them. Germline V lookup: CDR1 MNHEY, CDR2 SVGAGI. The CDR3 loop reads CASSYSTWVGNTEAFF. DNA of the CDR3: TGTGCCAGCAGTTACTCTACTTGGGTTGGGAACACTGAAGCTTTCTTT.

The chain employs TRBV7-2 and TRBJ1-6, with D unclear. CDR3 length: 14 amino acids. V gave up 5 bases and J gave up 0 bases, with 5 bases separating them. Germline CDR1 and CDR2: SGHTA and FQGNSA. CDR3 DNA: TGTGCCAGCAGCCGGAGCTCCTATAATTCACCCCTCCACTTT. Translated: CASSRSSYNSPLHF.